This T cell receptor beta chain was sequenced in a study of blood T cells in healthy people across ages. Donors each provided around 9 milliliters of peripheral blood. The CDR3 extends over 13 amino acids. Trimming took 5 bases from V and 3 from J, leaving 10 bases between them. Germline V lookup: CDR1 SGHTA, CDR2 FQGNSA. This clonotype was picked up a small number of times. Its antigen remains unknown. Through a sample-barcoded 5' primer and a J-beta primer mix, a second PCR was run for roughly 6 to 12 cycles. TCRdb reprocessed the 5' RACE reads via MiXCR and lists one record per CDR3 protein. The table lists around 1,600,000 distinct CDR3 sequences, approximately 43% of them singletons, with about 4% in the top ten. The study, taken as a whole, reports: Diversity was estimated from one million T cells, and these estimates were considered underestimates.

The chain carries TRBV7-2 and TRBJ1-2; D ambiguous. The specimen sequenced was blood. This sequence originates from a young woman in good health. The CDR3 DNA sequence: TGTGCCAGCAGCGCCGTAGTCCACTATGGCTACACCTTC. Translation gives CASSAVVHYGYTF.